The rows below give T cell receptor beta chains drawn from one sample of a study of OX40 agonist ivuxolimab in advanced cancers. Profiled with immunoSEQ multiplex PCR; TCRdb holds only in-frame clones, not every one. The sample contains 15,000 or so clones, approximately 77% of which appear only once. Sample: CD4+ or CD8+ T cells sorted from blood, taken in a trial of the OX40 agonist ivuxolimab. These TCRs come from an adult with an advanced solid tumor such as melanoma, head and neck, liver or kidney cancer. The CDR3 runs from the conserved cysteine through the conserved F or W. Each record gives: J gene, V gene, CDR3 protein.

J gene: TRBJ2-3; V gene: TRBV9; CDR3 protein: CASSESGGPSTDTQYF
J gene: TRBJ2-1; V gene: TRBV2; CDR3 protein: CASGDRAYNEQFF
J gene: TRBJ2-1; V gene: TRBV27; CDR3 protein: CASSLSRGRVYNEQFF
J gene: TRBJ2-3; V gene: TRBV9; CDR3 protein: CASSVAGGTTDTQYF
J gene: TRBJ2-2; V gene: TRBV9; CDR3 protein: CASSARDSRGGELFF
J gene: TRBJ2-1; V gene: TRBV7-9; CDR3 protein: CASSGNSFPYNEQFF
J gene: TRBJ2-1; V gene: TRBV7-6; CDR3 protein: CASSLGGGYNEQFF
J gene: TRBJ2-3; V gene: TRBV7-6; CDR3 protein: CASSFPSAGTTEADTQYF
J gene: TRBJ2-7; V gene: TRBV4-3; CDR3 protein: CASSQGLAEAYEQYF
J gene: TRBJ1-1; V gene: TRBV5-6; CDR3 protein: CASSSPTGGRAMNTEAFF
J gene: TRBJ2-2; V gene: TRBV28; CDR3 protein: CASQLYGQLGGELFF
J gene: TRBJ2-7; V gene: TRBV11-2; CDR3 protein: CASSLEVMWGQYF
J gene: TRBJ1-1; V gene: TRBV27; CDR3 protein: CASSWTGGRTEAFF
J gene: TRBJ2-7; V gene: TRBV9; CDR3 protein: CASSVYQGAEQYF
J gene: TRBJ2-3; V gene: TRBV5-5; CDR3 protein: CASSHPTGDTQYF
J gene: TRBJ1-1; V gene: TRBV7-9; CDR3 protein: CASSLELGTYEAFF
J gene: TRBJ2-1; V gene: TRBV25-1; CDR3 protein: CASSVKGGPPGEQFF